Below, one T cell receptor beta chain is given with its context. The data were taken from a study of blood T cell repertoires in COVID-19. Study at large: Spain, Italy and the United States supplied samples that represented acute and convalescent COVID-19. T cells, B-cell-depleted T cells, or PBMCs provided the cDNA or gDNA that served as material.

Germline V gives CDR1 SGHTA, CDR2 FQGNSA. Unmatched junction bases numbered 6, after V lost 5 bases and J lost 4 bases. The CDR3 sequence is 14 residues long. Original processing notes: How many nucleated cells were present was estimated from reference gene primer amplification. Sequencing used immunoSEQ multiplex PCR; TCRdb keeps in-frame clones, though not all of them. V and J calls plus clone size are reproduced from that table; the DNA served to infer D and trimming. This sample has about 180,000 clones, with 86% found just once. The specimen sequenced was peripheral blood. The clonotype comes from a man in his 70s with active or convalescent COVID-19. The J gene is TRBJ1-1, the V gene TRBV7-2; 8 bases map to TRBD1. DNA of the CDR3: TGTGCCAGCAGCCCCCAGGGGGCGGGCACTGAAGCTTTCTTT. Its translation: CASSPQGAGTEAFF.